The rows below give T cell receptor beta chains drawn from one sample of a study of ipilimumab plus nivolumab after autologous stem cell transplantation. Sequencing was performed with immunoSEQ multiplex PCR; in TCRdb, only in-frame clones are kept and a portion is missing. The table records 20,000 to 30,000 clones, about 86% of them present only once. The input for sequencing was PBMCs, taken in a trial of ipilimumab plus nivolumab as post-transplant consolidation. The receptors were gathered from a male donor with diffuse large B-cell lymphoma. The CDR3 runs from the conserved cysteine through the conserved F or W. D genes are given only for firm matches. The size entry is marked missing in some rows and otherwise reads once, few, many or a size class.

j_call	d_call	v_call	clone_size	cdr3_aa	cdr3_nt
TRBJ2-1	NA	TRBV7-2	NA	CASSPGTSRLHEQFF	TGTGCCAGCAGCCCAGGGACATCGCGCTTACATGAGCAGTTCTTC
TRBJ1-3	NA	TRBV5-1	NA	CASSLDGEPGNTIYF	TGCGCCAGCAGCTTGGACGGGGAGCCTGGAAACACCATATATTTT
TRBJ2-2	NA	TRBV18	NA	CASSLTRGNTGELFF	TGTGCCAGCTCACTAACTAGGGGAAACACCGGGGAGCTGTTTTTT
TRBJ1-1	TRBD1	TRBV6-5	NA	CASSQQGATEAFF	TGTGCCAGCAGTCAACAGGGGGCCACTGAAGCTTTCTTT
TRBJ2-1	TRBD1	TRBV7-9	NA	CASSWSDRGEQFF	TGTGCCAGCAGCTGGTCAGACAGGGGTGAGCAGTTCTTC
TRBJ1-6	NA	TRBV5-6	NA	CASSFRGENSPLHF	TGTGCCAGCAGCTTCAGAGGGGAGAATTCACCCCTCCACTTT
TRBJ2-6	NA	TRBV19	NA	CASQAGTYNVLTF	TGTGCCAGCCAGGCCGGGACTTACAACGTCCTGACTTTC
TRBJ1-1	NA	TRBV1	few	CTSSPGPTYTEAFF	TGCACCAGCAGCCCAGGACCGACGTACACTGAAGCTTTCTTT
TRBJ1-2	TRBD1	TRBV6-5	NA	CASSYARTGGDYGYTF	TGTGCCAGCAGTTACGCTAGGACAGGGGGTGACTATGGCTACACCTTC
TRBJ1-5	NA	TRBV2	NA	CASSPGQFFTQHF	TGTGCCAGCAGCCCGGGCCAGTTTTTCACCCAGCATTTT
TRBJ2-2	NA	TRBV18	NA	CASSIGTDTGELFF	TGTGCCAGCTCAATCGGGACGGACACCGGGGAGCTGTTTTTT
TRBJ1-2	NA	TRBV11-2	NA	CASSLEGGANYGYTF	TGTGCCAGCAGCTTAGAGGGCGGAGCTAACTATGGCTACACCTTC
TRBJ2-3	NA	TRBV5-1	NA	CASSLGGTDTQYF	TGCGCCAGCAGCTTGGGGGGCACAGATACGCAGTATTTT
TRBJ1-3	NA	TRBV5-5	NA	CASSFVGNTIYF	TGTGCCAGCAGCTTCGTAGGAAACACCATATATTTT
TRBJ1-3	TRBD1	TRBV28	once	CASSSTGLGNTIYF	TGTGCCAGCAGCTCGACAGGGTTGGGAAACACCATATATTTT
TRBJ2-3	TRBD2	TRBV5-1	NA	CASSSLVGLAGGQKDTQYF	TGCGCCAGCAGCTCCCTGGTGGGACTAGCGGGGGGGCAAAAAGATACGCAGTATTTT
TRBJ1-2	TRBD1	TRBV10-1	once	CASSDRGQRSGANYGYTF	TGCGCCAGCAGTGATCGGGGACAGCGGTCGGGAGCTAACTATGGCTACACCTTC
TRBJ2-3	TRBD1	TRBV29-1	NA	CSVEGTGKDTQYF	TGCAGCGTTGAGGGGACAGGGAAAGATACGCAGTATTTT
TRBJ1-4	TRBD1	TRBV5-5	NA	CASSQGTGEKLFF	TGTGCCAGCAGCCAAGGGACAGGGGAAAAACTGTTTTTT
TRBJ1-2	NA	TRBV11-2	once	CASSHQSNYGYTF	TGTGCCAGCAGTCACCAGAGTAACTATGGCTACACCTTC
TRBJ2-3	NA	TRBV19	NA	CASSSRGTDTQYF	TGTGCCAGTAGTAGCCGGGGCACAGATACGCAGTATTTT
TRBJ2-5	NA	TRBV11-2	NA	CASSLRLLSETQYF	TGTGCCAGCAGTCTTAGATTACTTTCGGAGACCCAGTACTTC
TRBJ2-2	NA	TRBV9	few	CASSVASTGELFF	TGTGCCAGCAGCGTAGCTAGCACCGGGGAGCTGTTTTTT
TRBJ1-1	TRBD1	TRBV7-8	NA	CASVAGQGELVTEAFF	TGTGCCAGCGTAGCCGGACAGGGGGAGTTGGTGACTGAAGCTTTCTTT
TRBJ2-3	TRBD2	TRBV7-7	NA	CASSLSGGATDTQYF	TGTGCCAGCAGTTTGAGCGGGGGGGCGACAGATACGCAGTATTTT